The TCR beta chain under discussion was sequenced for a study of OX40 agonist ivuxolimab in advanced cancers. For the study at large: Intravenous ivuxolimab at 0.01 to 10 mg/kg was given to patients every 2 weeks. Having had anti-PD-1, anti-PD-L1 or anti-CTLA-4 therapy before was allowed, and roughly 40% had some. Two patients with cutaneous melanoma and one with hepatocellular carcinoma, three in total, showed partial responses.

V shed 1 base and J shed 6 bases, with 10 bases lying between them. Germline CDR1 reads SGHAT; CDR2 reads FQNNGV. The CDR3 covers 13 residues. Whole-study results and caveats: Expansion of clones was among the lowest in partial responders at 0.1-3.0 mg/kg.

Note on this clone: Antigen specificity is unknown.

The data were produced by immunoSEQ multiplex PCR, yet TCRdb's version contains in-frame clones alone and is incomplete. The repertoire includes about 19,000 clones, roughly 78% of them detected once, and just under 30% sits in the top ten. The V and J genes are TRBV11-2 and TRBJ2-7, with D hard to call. This specimen consisted of CD4+ or CD8+ T cells sorted from blood, obtained in a trial of the OX40 agonist ivuxolimab. The TCR comes from an adult with an advanced solid tumor such as melanoma, head and neck, liver or kidney cancer. The DNA of the CDR3 is TGTGCCAGCAGCTTAGCGTTATCTACCGAGCAGTACTTC. It encodes CASSLALSTEQYF.